These 32 T cell receptor beta chains came from one sample sequenced in a study of cytomegalovirus exposure and HLA in healthy donors. This table comes from immunoSEQ multiplex PCR, and its TCRdb copy is limited to in-frame clones, with some not included. The sample contains 120,000 or so clones, 88% of which appear only once. The sample taken for sequencing was PBMCs. These receptors all come from a man aged 25-45 years in good health and CMV-seronegative.

This clone was recorded a few times. The rearrangement joins TRBV6-1 to TRBJ2-7; D may be TRBD2 (5 bases). Germline V lookup: CDR1 MNHNS, CDR2 SASEGT. Trimming pared 5 bases from V and 2 bases from J, leaving 16 bases between. The CDR3 runs 15 residues. The chain's CDR3 is CASSFRSSGAYEQYF. CDR3 sequence (DNA): TGTGCCAGCAGTTTCCGGTCAAGCGGAGCCTACGAGCAGTACTTC.

This clone was seen ten or more times. This sequence joins TRBV6-4 and TRBJ2-1, with 13 bases aligning to TRBD2. The CDR3 contains 14 residues. V trimming: 6 bases; J trimming: 8 bases; junction bases outside the gene matches: 4. Germline CDR1 is MRHNA and CDR2 is SNTAGT. DNA of the CDR3: TGTGCCAGCAGCAACGGACTAGCGGGAGATGAGCAGTTCTTC. Translating gives CASSNGLAGDEQFF.

The chain employs TRBV4-1 and TRBJ1-5; 7 bases line up with TRBD1. CDR3 length equals 15 residues. The germline V gene has CDR1 MGHRA and CDR2 YSYEKL. V shed 4 bases, J shed 2 bases, and the junction held 5 bases outside the gene matches. CDR3 sequence reads: CASSRLQGGNQPQHF. CDR3 sequence (DNA): TGCGCCAGCAGCCGCCTCCAGGGGGGCAATCAGCCCCAGCATTTT.

The rearrangement joins TRBV6-5 to TRBJ1-2, with D possibly being TRBD1 (5 bases). The germline V and J ends were trimmed by 4 bases and 6 bases, with 18 bases remaining between them. From germline, CDR1 is MNHEY and CDR2 SVGAGI. This CDR3 comprises 15 residues. The CDR3 DNA follows: TGTGCCAGCAGTTTGCGGGGACGAGGGCTAGATGGCTACACCTTC. This sequence encodes CASSLRGRGLDGYTF.

This chain links TRBV5-4 with TRBJ2-2; D may be TRBD2 (6 bases). Germline values: CDR1 SGHNT, CDR2 YYREEE (reference sequence). This CDR3 region has 15 residues. Deletions cut 3 bases from V and 4 bases from J, with 13 bases between. The CDR3 spells CASSSPGSPTGELFF. CDR3 nucleotides: TGTGCCAGCAGCTCACCCGGGAGTCCCACCGGGGAGCTGTTTTTT. The whole variable domain, remainder taken from reference TRBV5-4 and TRBJ2-2, is ETGVTQSPTHLIKTRGQQVTLRCSSQSGHNTVSWYQQALGQGPQFIFQYYREEENGRGNFPPRFSGLQFPNYSSELNVNALELDDSALYLCASSSPGSPTGELFFGEGSRLTVL.

The chain has TRBV10-1 and TRBJ2-7; TRBD2 might be the D (5 bases). The CDR3 contains 13 residues. CDR1 is WNHNN, CDR2 SYGVQD, per germline (reference sequence). V gave up 5 bases and J gave up 3 bases, with 11 bases separating them. CDR3 in amino acids: CASSPGSHYEQYF. For the CDR3, the DNA is TGCGCCAGCAGTCCGGGAAGTCACTACGAGCAGTACTTC.

This clone has more than one count but fewer than ten. The chain is built from TRBV6-1 and TRBJ1-2, with TRBD1 identical over 9 bases. Germline trimming cut 0 bases from V and 4 bases from J; bases unmatched to any gene: 3. The germline gives CDR1 MNHNS, CDR2 SASEGT. CDR3 length: 15 residues. CDR3 amino acids: CASSEATGGVYGYTF. The DNA for the CDR3 is TGTGCCAGCAGTGAAGCCACAGGGGGCGTCTATGGCTACACCTTC.

V and J are TRBV27 and TRBJ2-7; TRBD2 agrees at 13 bases. V lost 2 bases to trimming and J lost 2 bases; unmatched junction nucleotides: 3. The CDR3 is 16 residues long. The germline gives CDR1 MNHEY, CDR2 SMNVEV (reference sequence). This chain's CDR3 is CASSLTSGRAAYEQYF. CDR3 sequence (DNA): TGTGCCAGCAGTTTAACTAGCGGGAGGGCTGCCTACGAGCAGTACTTC.

The CDR3 DNA is TGTGCCAGCAGTGAATACTCTATGTCTAGCGTAAACACCGGGGAGCTGTTTTTT. It yields the protein CASSEYSMSSVNTGELFF. The chain joins TRBV6-1 to TRBJ2-2; a weak D match, TRBD2 (6 bases). This CDR3 region has 18 residues. Germline CDR1 and CDR2: MNHNS and SASEGT. The V end lost 2 bases, the J end lost 2 bases, and 18 bases lay between the germline ends.

The V gene is TRBV11-3, the J gene TRBJ2-1, with 7 bases matching TRBD1. The CDR3 is 17 residues long. With V trimmed by 1 base and J by 7 bases, 13 bases remained unmatched. Germline CDR1 SGHNT, CDR2 YENEEA. The CDR3 region is CASSLASWGQGVNEQFF. The CDR3 DNA reads as TGTGCCAGCAGCTTAGCCTCGTGGGGGCAGGGGGTAAATGAGCAGTTCTTC.

The CDR3 DNA reads TGTGCCAGCAGTTTATGGCAGGGGGAGAGTGCTGGCTACACCTTC. Protein sequence: CASSLWQGESAGYTF. This chain joins TRBV28 and TRBJ1-2; 7 positions agree with TRBD1. V dropped 0 bases and J dropped 7; count of bases not matched to a gene: 8. CDR1 is MDHEN and CDR2 is SYDVKM in the germline V gene. CDR3 length: 15 residues.

This clone was recorded only once. V usage is TRBV19 and J usage is TRBJ2-1, with 9 bases aligning to TRBD2. The CDR3 extends over 15 amino acids. Germline CDR1 is LNHDA and CDR2 is SQIVND (reference sequence). Trimming cost V 5 bases and J 4 bases; bases outside gene matches: 6. CDR3 coding DNA: TGTGCCAGTAGTTGGCGGGAGGGCTATTACAATGAGCAGTTCTTC. It specifies CASSWREGYYNEQFF.

The rearrangement joins TRBV19 to TRBJ1-5; D is undetermined. The CDR3 is 15 residues long. Germline V lookup: CDR1 LNHDA, CDR2 SQIVND (reference sequence). V lost 7 bases, J lost 7 bases, and 20 bases lay in between. CDR3 nucleotides: TGTGCCAGTACCCCAGCCGGGTCCTATTACCAGCCCCAGCATTTT. Its protein product is CASTPAGSYYQPQHF.

This sequence joins TRBV25-1 and TRBJ2-2, with a tentative D call TRBD2 (5 bases). CDR1 and CDR2 from the germline V gene are MGHDK and SYGVNS. The CDR3 length is 10 residues. The CDR3 DNA reads as TGTGTGAGGGCAACCGGGGAGCTGTTTTTT. Protein: CVRATGELFF.

The chain uses TRBV7-9 and TRBJ2-7; D is perhaps TRBD1 (6 bases). The CDR3 is made up of 13 amino acids. The ends were cut back, 1 base at V and 5 bases at J, with 9 bases in the middle. Per the germline V gene, CDR1 is SEHNR and CDR2 is FQNEAQ (reference sequence). The CDR3 here is CASSLVTGNEQYF. Here the CDR3 DNA reads TGTGCCAGCAGCTTAGTCACAGGGAACGAGCAGTACTTC.

V is TRBV7-3 and J is TRBJ2-7; 8 bases agree with TRBD1. The V gene's germline CDR1 is SGHTA and CDR2 FQGTGA. V lost 5 bases to trimming and J lost 6 bases; unmatched junction nucleotides: 9. CDR3 length equals 14 residues. CDR3 in DNA: TGTGCCAGCAGCCCCACGACAGGGGCAGGCGAGCAGTACTTC. It codes for CASSPTTGAGEQYF.

This sequence joins TRBV19 and TRBJ1-4; TRBD1 might be the D (6 bases). This CDR3 is 14 amino acids long. With 7 bases removed from V and 4 bases from J, the gap between germline ends came to 13 bases. The germline V gene encodes CDR1 LNHDA and CDR2 SQIVND (reference sequence). CDR3 nucleotide sequence: TGTGCCAGTAACGACGACAGGCTTAATGAAAAACTGTTTTTT. Translation gives CASNDDRLNEKLFF.

This clone appeared a single time. The chain has TRBV30 and TRBJ2-7; TRBD1 might be the D (5 bases). The V end lost 1 base, the J end lost 3 bases, and 16 bases lay between the germline ends. The CDR3 loop spans 15 amino acids. Germline-derived CDR1 and CDR2 are GTSNPN and SVGIG (reference sequence). The CDR3 loop reads CAWSGARDSIYEQYF. As DNA, the CDR3 is TGTGCCTGGAGTGGGGCAAGAGACAGCATCTACGAGCAGTACTTC. Based on the CDR3 plus reference TRBV30 and TRBJ2-7, the full variable domain is SQTIHQWPATLVQPVGSPLSLECTVEGTSNPNLYWYRQAAGRGLQLLFYSVGIGQISSEVPQNLSASRPQDRQFILSSKKLLLSDSGFYLCAWSGARDSIYEQYFGPGTRLTVT.

The rearrangement joins TRBV27 to TRBJ1-1; 7 bases line up with TRBD1. The CDR3 has 13 amino acids. Looked up from germline, CDR1 is MNHEY and CDR2 is SMNVEV (reference sequence). Trimming removed 2 bases from V and 10 bases from J; junction bases left unmatched: 7. The CDR3 bases are TGTGCCAGCAGTTTAGGACAGGCGTCTCGAGCTTTCTTT. It specifies CASSLGQASRAFF.

The J gene is TRBJ2-7, the V gene TRBV10-3, with a tentative D call TRBD2 (6 bases). CDR1 and CDR2 (germline): ENHRY, SYGVKD. Deletions cut 5 bases from V and 1 base from J, with 12 bases between. This CDR3 contains 14 residues. DNA for the CDR3: TGTGCCATCAGTTCCCCCGGGACTTCCTACGAGCAGTACTTC. It is translated as CAISSPGTSYEQYF.

The sample holds one count of this clone. The chain has TRBV7-8 and TRBJ1-1; a possible D gene is TRBD1 (5 bases). The CDR3 contains 12 residues. The V and J ends lost 1 base and 6 bases respectively, with 6 bases between them. Germline assignment: CDR1 SGHVS and CDR2 FQNEAQ. CDR3 residues: CASSLGGSEAFF. The CDR3 region has the DNA TGTGCCAGCAGCTTAGGGGGCTCTGAAGCTTTCTTT.

The J gene is TRBJ2-2, the V gene TRBV18; the D gene is possibly TRBD2 (6 bases). Germline-derived CDR1 and CDR2 are KGHSH and LQKENI. The CDR3 is 16 amino acids. The V end lost 4 bases, the J end lost 3 bases, and 15 bases lay between the germline ends. In DNA form, the CDR3 reads TGTGCCAGCTCACAAACCACGGGGACTCACACCGGGGAGCTGTTTTTT. Protein product: CASSQTTGTHTGELFF.

The count of this clone is one. The V call is TRBV5-1, the J call TRBJ1-4; 11 nucleotides match TRBD1. This CDR3 comprises 16 residues. V lost 2 bases to trimming and J lost 7 bases; unmatched junction nucleotides: 7. Germline V gene lookup returns CDR1 SGHRS and CDR2 YFSETQ. CDR3 sequence (DNA): TGCGCCAGCAGCTTACAAGGACAGGGGGCGGGTGAAAAACTGTTTTTT. Its translation: CASSLQGQGAGEKLFF.

The CDR3 nucleotides read TGCAGCGTTCGAGAAACTGGGACCCAGTACTTC. Residues: CSVRETGTQYF. The rearrangement links TRBV29-1 to TRBJ2-5; no clear D gene. Per the germline V gene, CDR1 is SQVTM and CDR2 is ANQGSEA. The V gene lost 5 bases and the J gene lost 7 bases, with 11 bases spanning the gap. The CDR3 consists of 11 residues.

The table lists this clone with a count of one. The chain uses TRBV2 and TRBJ2-7, with D hard to call. This CDR3 has 13 residues. V shed 3 bases and J shed 2 bases, with 8 bases lying between them. Germline assignment: CDR1 SNHLY and CDR2 FYNNEI. CDR3: CASSDSAAYEQYF. The DNA for the CDR3 is TGTGCCAGCAGTGATTCTGCAGCCTACGAGCAGTACTTC.

The V gene is TRBV9, the J gene TRBJ2-1; 10 nucleotides line up with TRBD2. J was trimmed by 2 bases and V by 4 bases; bases with no gene match: 15. The CDR3 covers 19 residues. Per germline, CDR1 SGDLS and CDR2 YYNGEE. CDR3 sequence: CASSPPPLKREGPYNEQFF. The CDR3 DNA reads TGTGCCAGCAGCCCCCCTCCCCTTAAGCGGGAGGGTCCCTACAATGAGCAGTTCTTC.

V usage is TRBV15 and J usage is TRBJ2-5; a weak D match, TRBD2 (5 bases). Per the germline V gene, CDR1 is LNHNV and CDR2 is YYDKDF (reference sequence). This CDR3 has 14 amino acids. Trimming shortened V by 5 bases and J by 1 base, and 11 bases separated the two germline ends. As DNA, the CDR3 is TGTGCCACCAGCTCTGGACTGAGCCAAGAGACCCAGTACTTC. It codes for CATSSGLSQETQYF.

V usage is TRBV10-2 and J usage is TRBJ2-7; TRBD2 matches 7 bases. The CDR3 contains 16 residues. Germline lookup yields CDR1 WSHSY and CDR2 SAAADI. Trimming cost V 7 bases and J 3 bases; bases outside gene matches: 15. CDR3 sequence: CASTAGSPGRHYEQYF. As DNA, the CDR3 is TGCGCCAGCACAGCGGGATCACCCGGGCGACACTACGAGCAGTACTTC.

The V gene is TRBV7-8, the J gene TRBJ2-1; TRBD2 aligns across 8 bases. The V gene's germline CDR1 is SGHVS and CDR2 FQNEAQ. This CDR3 has 15 residues. Unmatched junction bases numbered 4, after V lost 1 base and J lost 5 bases. CDR3 residues: CASSLGAGAHNEQFF. As DNA, the CDR3 is TGTGCCAGCAGCTTAGGAGCGGGAGCGCACAATGAGCAGTTCTTC.

This clone appeared a single time. The rearrangement uses TRBV19 and TRBJ1-3, with 7 bases identical to TRBD1. This CDR3 contains 13 residues. Germline CDR1 reads LNHDA; CDR2 reads SQIVND (reference sequence). The ends lost 4 bases at V and 6 bases at J; junction bases unmatched: 3. CDR3 sequence reads: CASSRQGENTIYF. The CDR3 nucleotides read TGTGCCAGTAGTAGACAGGGTGAAAACACCATATATTTT.

This chain joins TRBV27 and TRBJ1-2; D uncertain. V was shortened by 2 bases and J by 3 bases, with 16 bases between the two germline ends. Germline values: CDR1 MNHEY, CDR2 SMNVEV (reference sequence). The CDR3 sequence is 16 residues long. The CDR3 sequence: CASSLRSGGGDYGYTF. The CDR3 DNA reads TGTGCCAGCAGTTTACGTTCCGGAGGAGGAGACTATGGCTACACCTTC.

J is TRBJ2-2 and V is TRBV19, with 8 positions matching TRBD1. V dropped 3 bases and J dropped 5; count of bases not matched to a gene: 8. Germline V lookup: CDR1 LNHDA, CDR2 SQIVND (reference sequence). The CDR3 sequence is 16 residues long. CDR3 sequence: CASSIEATGVTGELFF. Here the CDR3 DNA reads TGTGCCAGTAGTATCGAGGCGACAGGGGTTACCGGGGAGCTGTTTTTT.